The 32 T cell receptor beta chains listed next were all sequenced from one sample in a study of Graves' ophthalmopathy and Graves' hyperthyroidism. Transcripts of RNA were the source for amplifying TCR beta CDR3 regions. Second-round multiplex PCR came after a first-round RT-PCR that employed HTBI primers. TCRdb itself ran the multiplex PCR reads through MiXCR, one entry per CDR3 protein. The sample records roughly 400,000 distinct CDR3 sequences, roughly a sixth being singletons. The source material was peripheral blood. The source is an adult woman with stable Graves' hyperthyroidism.

This clonotype was observed many times. The chain recombines TRBV20-1 with TRBJ2-5, with no clear D. The CDR3 contains 9 residues. Trimming removed 7 bases at V and 5 bases at J, with 5 bases between. CDR1 and CDR2 from the germline V gene are DFQATT and SNEGSKA (reference sequence). The DNA of the CDR3 is TGCAGTGTAGATGAGACCCAGTACTTC. Translating gives CSVDETQYF.

This clonotype was picked up many times. The chain joins TRBV10-2 to TRBJ2-7; D is uncertain. This CDR3 has 16 amino acids. Trimming pared 4 bases from V and 2 bases from J, leaving 18 bases between. Germline V gene sequence: CDR1 WSHSY, CDR2 SAAADI. The CDR3 here is CASSGANSGITYEQYF. In DNA, the CDR3 is TGCGCCAGCAGTGGCGCTAACAGTGGAATTACCTACGAGCAGTACTTC.

The sample holds many counts of this clonotype. The chain employs TRBV19 and TRBJ2-4; the D is unclear. The CDR3 extends over 14 amino acids. The V end lost 1 base, the J end lost 6 bases, and 10 bases lay between the germline ends. Germline values: CDR1 LNHDA, CDR2 SQIVND (reference sequence). The CDR3 sequence is CASSIGGNTNIQYF. The CDR3 DNA reads as TGTGCCAGTAGTATAGGGGGTAATACAAACATTCAGTACTTC.

The chain has TRBV7-3 and TRBJ2-2; the D gene could be TRBD1 or TRBD2 (5 bases each). From germline, CDR1 is SGHTA and CDR2 FQGTGA. V lost 1 base, J lost 0 bases, and 9 bases lay in between. The CDR3 totals 16 residues. The CDR3 loop reads CASSLMGDSNTGELFF. CDR3 DNA: TGTGCCAGCAGCTTAATGGGGGATTCGAACACCGGGGAGCTGTTTTTT. Filled out from reference TRBV7-3 and TRBJ2-2, the complete variable domain reads GAGVSQTPSNKVTEKGKYVELRCDPISGHTALYWYRQSLGQGPEFLIYFQGTGAADDSGLPNDRFFAVRPEGSVSTLKIQRTERGDSAVYLCASSLMGDSNTGELFFGEGSRLTVL.

This clonotype turned up a few times. The chain recombines TRBV4-1 with TRBJ1-5; D is perhaps TRBD1 (6 bases). Trimming took 4 bases from V and 3 from J, leaving 13 bases between them. The CDR3 has 15 residues. CDR1 and CDR2 from the germline V gene are MGHRA and YSYEKL. The CDR3: CASSPPGDNNQPQHF. CDR3 coding DNA: TGCGCCAGCAGCCCCCCAGGGGACAACAATCAGCCCCAGCATTTT.

At least ten counts were recorded for this clonotype. V and J are TRBV12-3 or TRBV12-4 and TRBJ2-7, with TRBD2 matching over 7 bases. This CDR3 is 15 amino acids long. J lost 2 bases, V lost 2 bases, and 6 bases had no gene match. The CDR3 is CASSLPGGRTYEQYF. The CDR3 DNA sequence: TGTGCCAGCAGTTTACCGGGGGGTAGAACCTACGAGCAGTACTTC.

This clonotype was seen a handful of times. At one end, the junction sequence differs from germline, possibly due to a read error. The chain links TRBV29-1 to TRBJ2-2; perhaps D is TRBD1 or TRBD2 (5 bases each). Germline lookup yields CDR1 SQVTM and CDR2 ANQGSEA. CDR3 length: 16 amino acids. The CDR3 here is CSVEGTDFGATRELFF. As DNA, the CDR3 is TGCAGCGTTGAAGGGACTGACTTCGGGGCCACCAGGGAGCTGTTTTTT.

The sample holds many counts of this clonotype. The chain links TRBV28 to TRBJ2-2, with TRBD1 matching 7 bases. This CDR3 region has 15 residues. The V segment lost 3 bases and the J segment 3 bases; nucleotides outside the gene matches: 4. Germline V gives CDR1 MDHEN, CDR2 SYDVKM. CDR3 region: CASSFGDRHTGELFF. Here the CDR3 DNA reads TGTGCCAGCAGTTTTGGGGACAGACACACCGGGGAGCTGTTTTTT.

This chain uses TRBV6-5 with TRBJ1-2, with D perhaps matching TRBD1 (5 bases). This CDR3 region has 14 residues. Germline V gives CDR1 MNHEY, CDR2 SVGAGI. The V end was cut by 4 bases, the J end by 8 bases, with 17 bases between. The CDR3 loop reads CASSSLGRGSGYTF. CDR3 sequence (DNA): TGTGCCAGCAGTTCACTGGGAAGGGGAAGCGGCTACACCTTC.

This clonotype was counted at least ten times. This chain links TRBV28 with TRBJ2-2, with D hard to call. The germline V and J ends were trimmed by 4 bases and 6 bases, with 15 bases remaining between them. This CDR3 is built from 15 residues. Germline assignment: CDR1 MDHEN and CDR2 SYDVKM. The CDR3 protein is CASSSDRRDAGELFF. The CDR3 bases are TGTGCCAGCAGTTCAGATCGTAGGGATGCCGGGGAGCTGTTTTTT.

The chain has TRBV7-6 and TRBJ2-2; 7 nucleotides agree with TRBD1. V lost 2 bases and J lost 6; bases outside the gene matches: 9. This CDR3 has 16 residues. CDR1 and CDR2 from the germline V gene are SGHVS and FNYEAQ. CDR3 in DNA: TGTGCCAGCAGCTTATCGGCAGGGGGATTAGCCGGGGAGCTGTTTTTT. It translates to CASSLSAGGLAGELFF.

This clonotype was seen at least ten times. V usage is TRBV10-1 and J usage is TRBJ2-2, with TRBD2 matching over 7 bases. The V and J ends lost 7 bases and 1 base, in that order; junction bases with no gene match: 15. Per the germline V gene, CDR1 is WNHNN and CDR2 is SYGVQD (reference sequence). This CDR3 has 18 residues. CDR3 in DNA: TGCGCCAGCAAGGAGCCGACTAGCCCCCTTGTGAACACCGGGGAGCTGTTTTTT. Amino acid sequence: CASKEPTSPLVNTGELFF.

The genes are TRBV6-5 and TRBJ1-1, with D hard to call. Trimming cost V 0 bases and J 8 bases, with 10 bases left between them. The CDR3 is 13 amino acids. Germline CDR1 and CDR2: MNHEY and SVGAGI. In DNA form, the CDR3 reads TGTGCCAGCAGTTACTCGGCACCCTCCGAAGCTTTCTTT. The encoded protein is CASSYSAPSEAFF.

As regards this clonotype: One junction end does not reproduce the germline sequence, and a read error may be involved. The chain carries TRBV28 and TRBJ2-4, with 10 bases matching TRBD1. Germline values: CDR1 MDHEN, CDR2 SYDVKM. The CDR3 totals 14 residues. Written as DNA, the CDR3 is TGTGCCAGCAGTGATGGGACAGGGGAAAACATTCATTACTTC. Residues: CASSDGTGENIHYF.

This clonotype came up many times. The chain links TRBV6-2 or TRBV6-3 to TRBJ1-2, with TRBD1 matching over 7 bases. The CDR3 runs to 16 residues. Germline CDR1 is MNHEY and CDR2 is SVGEGT. J gave up 6 bases and V 6 bases, and 16 bases lay outside the gene matches. CDR3 in DNA: TGTGCCAGCAGACACGGGAGAGCGACAGGGTATGATGGCTACACCTTC. This sequence encodes CASRHGRATGYDGYTF.

This clonotype was counted ten times or more. V gene TRBV20-1 combines with J gene TRBJ1-5; possibly TRBD1 for D (5 bases). The CDR3 is made up of 13 amino acids. The germline CDR1 and CDR2 sequences are DFQATT and SNEGSKA (reference sequence). V was clipped by 3 bases and J by 3 bases, with 9 bases between them. For the CDR3, the DNA is TGCAGTGCTAGGGGGGAGAACAATCAGCCCCAGCATTTT. Encoded protein: CSARGENNQPQHF.

This clonotype was counted many times. CDR3 sequence: CATSRFRQENTEAFF. CDR3 sequence (DNA): TGTGCCACCAGCAGATTCAGGCAGGAGAACACTGAAGCTTTCTTT. The J gene is TRBJ1-1, the V gene TRBV15; D is ambiguous. The CDR3 loop spans 15 amino acids. The V end lost 2 bases, the J end lost 1 base, and 11 bases lay between the germline ends. CDR1 LNHNV and CDR2 YYDKDF come from the germline V gene (reference sequence). The entire variable domain, with the rest obtained from reference TRBV15 and TRBJ1-1, is as follows: DAMVIQNPRYQVTQFGKPVTLSCSQTLNHNVMYWYQQKSSQAPKLLFHYYDKDFNNEADTPDNFQSRRPNTSFCFLDIRSPGLGDTAMYLCATSRFRQENTEAFFGQGTRLTVV.

This clonotype was detected ten times or more. The chain links TRBV7-2 to TRBJ1-5; D is uncertain. The length of the CDR3 is 14 residues. V shed 4 bases and J shed 3 bases, with 10 bases lying between them. CDR1 is SGHTA, CDR2 FQGNSA, per germline. CDR3 bases: TGTGCCAGCAGCTCTCAGCGTGCCAATCAGCCCCAGCATTTT. This encodes CASSSQRANQPQHF.

This clonotype was observed many times. This likely traces to a read error, being one base from a far larger clone. The chain is built from TRBV28 and TRBJ2-7; D is ambiguous. The V end was cut by 5 bases, the J end by 3 bases, with 5 bases between. CDR1 is MDHEN, CDR2 SYDVKM, per germline. This CDR3 is built from 11 residues. The CDR3 region has the DNA TGTGCCAGCAGTGGAAACTACGAGCAGTACTTC. Residues: CASSGNYEQYF. Complete variable domain (other parts from reference TRBV28 and TRBJ2-7): DVKVTQSSRYLVKRTGEKVFLECVQDMDHENMFWYRQDPGLGLRLIYFSYDVKMKEKGDIPEGYSVSREKKERFSLILESASTNQTSMYLCASSGNYEQYFGPGTRLTVT.

This clonotype was detected many times. CDR3 protein: CASSLDGPYEQYF. DNA for the CDR3: TGTGCCAGCAGTTTAGACGGCCCCTACGAGCAGTACTTC. The genes are TRBV12-3 or TRBV12-4 and TRBJ2-7; no definite D call. V lost 1 base and J lost 2, with 6 bases in between. CDR3 size: 13 residues.

Points on this clonotype: No DNA is shown, since the ends of the CDR3 on it are uncertain; the CDR3 is the one TCRdb lists. The chain has TRBV7-7 and TRBJ2-5. Germline V gene sequence: CDR1 SSHAT, CDR2 FNYEAQ (reference sequence). The CDR3 comprises 15 residues, both ends counted. The CDR3 here is CASSVAGGSKETRYF.

Comments on this clonotype: A much larger clonotype is one base distant, so this may be a read error. The V and J genes are TRBV2 and TRBJ2-5; TRBD1 aligns across 7 bases. Germline V CDR1 and CDR2: SNHLY, FYNNEI. The CDR3 spans 13 residues. This chain's CDR3 is CASEGTVGETEYF. For the CDR3, the DNA is TGTGCCAGCGAAGGGACAGTAGGAGAGACCGAGTACTTC. Using reference TRBV2 and TRBJ2-5 for the parts outside the CDR3, the full variable domain is EPEVTQTPSHQVTQMGQEVILRCVPISNHLYFYWYRQILGQKVEFLVSFYNNEISEKSEIFDDQFSVERPDGSNFTLKIRSTKLEDSAMYFCASEGTVGETEYFGPGTRLLVL.

V gene TRBV20-1 combines with J gene TRBJ2-2; TRBD2 is a possible D gene (7 bases). Germline CDR1 and CDR2: DFQATT and SNEGSKA (reference sequence). The CDR3 covers 14 residues. The CDR3 reads CSVGGPAGAGELFF. The CDR3 DNA follows: TGCAGCGTTGGGGGCCCGGCGGGGGCCGGGGAGCTGTTTTTT.

This clonotype was seen ten or more times. This chain connects TRBV12-3 or TRBV12-4 to TRBJ2-7; 11 bases match TRBD1. Germline trimming cut 5 bases from V and 4 bases from J; bases unmatched to any gene: 4. The CDR3 loop spans 14 amino acids. Written as DNA, the CDR3 is TGTGCCAGCAGTCACGGGGACAGGGGGTACGAGCAGTACTTC. This encodes CASSHGDRGYEQYF.

In its sample, this clonotype was seen many times. The chain is built from TRBV2 and TRBJ2-7, with D possibly matching TRBD2 (6 bases). The CDR3 is made up of 15 amino acids. Germline V gene data show CDR1 as SNHLY and CDR2 as FYNNEI. Between the trimmed V and J ends, which lost 0 bases and 3 bases, there was a span of 12 bases. The DNA of the CDR3 is TGTGCCAGCAGTGAAGCACGTCTAGCGTACTACGAGCAGTACTTC. Translated: CASSEARLAYYEQYF.

This clonotype came up many times. The chain couples TRBV6-1 to TRBJ2-7; D is unresolved. Germline-derived CDR1 and CDR2 are MNHNS and SASEGT. Trimming took 7 bases from V and 2 from J, leaving 9 bases between them. The length of the CDR3 is 12 residues. The chain's CDR3 is CASMVGTYEQYF. The CDR3 DNA reads TGTGCCAGCATGGTGGGAACCTACGAGCAGTACTTC.

This clonotype has a handful of counts. J is TRBJ1-5 and V is TRBV30, with TRBD1 identical over 9 bases. Trimming cost V 5 bases and J 5 bases; bases outside gene matches: 7. The CDR3 spans 14 residues. Germline V gene sequence: CDR1 GTSNPN, CDR2 SVGIG (reference sequence). The CDR3, as DNA: TGTGCCTGGGCGACAGGGGGAGAGGATCAGCCCCAGCATTTT. It codes for CAWATGGEDQPQHF.

About this clonotype itself: Since a much larger clone is just one base distant, this may be a read error. The chain links TRBV6-4 to TRBJ1-2, with D possibly matching TRBD1 (5 bases). CDR1 and CDR2 from the germline V gene are MRHNA and SNTAGT. V lost 5 bases to trimming and J lost 8 bases, with 12 bases between them. This CDR3 has 12 amino acids. CDR3 in amino acids: CASSCGGRGYTF. The CDR3 bases are TGTGCCAGCAGTTGCGGGGGACGGGGCTACACCTTC.

Many counts were recorded for this clonotype. V gene TRBV29-1 combines with J gene TRBJ2-2; D not resolved. Looked up from germline, CDR1 is SQVTM and CDR2 is ANQGSEA. Trimming removed 5 bases at V and 6 bases at J, with 10 bases between. The CDR3 is 12 amino acids. CDR3 bases: TGCAGCGTTTCAGAACCCGCCGGGGAGCTGTTTTTT. Translated, it gives CSVSEPAGELFF.

This clonotype has at least ten counts. The rearrangement joins TRBV2 to TRBJ2-2; 10 nucleotides agree with TRBD1. V dropped 6 bases and J dropped 3; count of bases not matched to a gene: 7. From germline, CDR1 is SNHLY and CDR2 FYNNEI. The length of the CDR3 is 16 residues. The CDR3 DNA is TGTGCCAGCAGGGACAGGGGGGCGCAGGACACCGGGGAGCTGTTTTTT. It translates to CASRDRGAQDTGELFF.

V and J are TRBV12-3 or TRBV12-4 and TRBJ2-7; D perhaps matches TRBD1 (6 bases). Trimming took 8 bases from V and 5 from J, leaving 19 bases between them. The CDR3 extends over 14 amino acids. CDR3 region: CASVVRGENNEQYF. The DNA for the CDR3 is TGTGCCAGCGTGGTCAGGGGCGAGAACAACGAGCAGTACTTC.

This clonotype was counted ten times or more. The V and J genes are TRBV12-3 or TRBV12-4 and TRBJ2-2; a weak D match, TRBD1 (6 bases). V was cut by 7 bases and J by 7 bases, with 16 bases left in between. The CDR3 runs 14 residues. DNA for the CDR3: TGTGCCAGCACCATTACAGGGTTTTTCGGGGAGCTGTTTTTT. This encodes CASTITGFFGELFF.